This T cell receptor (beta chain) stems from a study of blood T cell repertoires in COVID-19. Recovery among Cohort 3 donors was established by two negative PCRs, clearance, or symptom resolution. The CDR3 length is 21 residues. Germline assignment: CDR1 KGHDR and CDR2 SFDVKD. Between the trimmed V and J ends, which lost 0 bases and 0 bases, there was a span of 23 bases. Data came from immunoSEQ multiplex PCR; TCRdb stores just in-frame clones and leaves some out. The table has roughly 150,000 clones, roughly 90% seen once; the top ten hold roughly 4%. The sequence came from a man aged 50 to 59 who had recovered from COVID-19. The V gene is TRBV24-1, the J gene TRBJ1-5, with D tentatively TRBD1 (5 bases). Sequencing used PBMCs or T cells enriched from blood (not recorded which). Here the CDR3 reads CATSDLIPGGGDDNSNQPQHF. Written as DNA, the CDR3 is TGTGCCACCAGTGATTTGATCCCGGGGGGAGGGGACGATAATAGCAATCAGCCCCAGCATTTT.